These 27 T cell receptor beta chains originate from one sample sequenced in a study of cytomegalovirus exposure and HLA in healthy donors. 60 Vbeta and 13 Jbeta primers were used in PCR. Sequencing used immunoSEQ multiplex PCR; TCRdb keeps in-frame clones, though not all of them. Of roughly 120,000 clones in the sample, over 60% were seen once. The sample consisted of PBMCs. These receptors originate from a man aged 25-45 years in good health and CMV-seropositive.

The chain links TRBV30 to TRBJ2-5; 7 nucleotides agree with TRBD2. The J call is doubtful: the DNA matches TRBJ2-7 better. This CDR3 comprises 14 residues. Germline CDR1 GTSNPN, CDR2 SVGIG (reference sequence). CDR3 sequence (DNA): TGTGCCTGGAGTGTATACGGGGGGAACCACGAGCAGTACTTC. Its translation is CAWSVYGGNHEQYF.

The chain employs TRBV13 and TRBJ2-7; D unclear. The CDR3 loop spans 13 amino acids. The V and J ends lost 1 base and 5 bases respectively, with 9 bases between them. Germline V gene sequence: CDR1 PRHDT, CDR2 FYEKMQ (reference sequence). The CDR3 is CASSLDARNEQYF. As DNA, the CDR3 is TGTGCCAGCAGCTTAGATGCCAGGAACGAGCAGTACTTC.

The chain links TRBV7-9 to TRBJ1-1; no definite D call. V lost 5 bases to trimming and J lost 3 bases, with 13 bases between them. CDR3 size: 14 residues. Germline lookup yields CDR1 SEHNR and CDR2 FQNEAQ (reference sequence). The CDR3 loop reads CASSTLNRDTEAFF. The DNA of the CDR3 is TGTGCCAGCAGCACGTTAAACAGAGACACTGAAGCTTTCTTT. Full variable domain (missing parts from reference TRBV7-9 and TRBJ1-1): DTGVSQNPRHKITKRGQNVTFRCDPISEHNRLYWYRQTLGQGPEFLTYFQNEAQLEKSRLLSDRFSAERPKGSFSTLEIQRTEQGDSAMYLCASSTLNRDTEAFFGQGTRLTVV.

The chain recombines TRBV6-1 with TRBJ1-6, with TRBD1 as a possible D gene (5 bases). V lost 1 base and J lost 8, with 12 bases in between. CDR1 MNHNS and CDR2 SASEGT come from the germline V gene. The length of the CDR3 is 15 residues. CDR3: CASSEGVGDHSPLHF. The CDR3, as DNA: TGTGCCAGCAGTGAAGGTGTAGGGGATCATTCACCCCTCCACTTT.

This chain uses TRBV27 with TRBJ2-7, with a possible D match to TRBD2 (7 bases). Per germline, CDR1 MNHEY and CDR2 SMNVEV (reference sequence). The CDR3 spans 15 residues. Between the trimmed V and J ends, which lost 2 bases and 4 bases, there was a span of 15 bases. The CDR3 reads CASSLAGGGEYEQYF. The CDR3 DNA reads as TGTGCCAGCAGTTTAGCCGGCGGGGGCGAATACGAGCAGTACTTC.

The rearrangement uses TRBV4-2 and TRBJ1-4; D ambiguous. The CDR3 length is 14 residues. Trimming took off 4 bases at V and 3 bases at J, with 9 bases between the two ends. From germline, CDR1 is LGHNA and CDR2 YNFKEQ. CDR3 protein: CASSPPGANEKLFF. As DNA, the CDR3 is TGTGCCAGCAGCCCCCCCGGGGCTAATGAAAAACTGTTTTTT.

This clone was counted between two and nine times. The chain combines TRBV27 with TRBJ1-2; D not resolved. The V gene lost 8 bases and the J gene lost 2 bases, with 12 bases spanning the gap. The germline CDR1 and CDR2 sequences are MNHEY and SMNVEV (reference sequence). The CDR3 is 13 amino acids. The CDR3 region has the DNA TGTGCCAGCCCCAGAGCGGTGAACTATGGCTACACCTTC. It specifies CASPRAVNYGYTF.

Written as DNA, the CDR3 is TGTGCCATCAGTGACTATTCCTACAATGAGCAGTTCTTC. Translation: CAISDYSYNEQFF. This chain uses TRBV10-3 with TRBJ2-1; D gene ambiguous. The CDR3 has 13 residues. Germline V CDR1 and CDR2: ENHRY, SYGVKD. The V end was cut by 3 bases, the J end by 1 base, with 4 bases between.

The CDR3 protein is CASSQVNAVQETQYF. DNA of the CDR3: TGCGCCAGCAGCCAAGTGAATGCGGTGCAAGAGACCCAGTACTTC. The chain has TRBV4-1 and TRBJ2-5; D ambiguous. The CDR3 length is 15 residues. The V end was cut by 1 base, the J end by 2 bases, with 11 bases between. Per germline, CDR1 MGHRA and CDR2 YSYEKL.

This clone was seen a single time. This chain joins TRBV6-6 and TRBJ2-5, with D perhaps TRBD1 (6 bases). The germline V and J ends were trimmed by 4 bases and 1 base, with 13 bases remaining between them. Germline CDR1 MNHNY, CDR2 SVGAGI (reference sequence). This CDR3 has 15 residues. The CDR3 DNA reads as TGTGCCAGCAGTTTCACAGGGTACGGCCAAGAGACCCAGTACTTC. Residues: CASSFTGYGQETQYF.

The V and J genes are TRBV6-5 and TRBJ1-1; maybe TRBD1 (6 bases). The CDR3 extends over 15 amino acids. V lost 4 bases and J 6 bases, leaving 18 bases between the germline ends. Per germline, CDR1 MNHEY and CDR2 SVGAGI. The DNA for the CDR3 is TGTGCCAGCAGTTCCCGTGGGGAGGGGGAGGCTGAAGCTTTCTTT. Its protein is CASSSRGEGEAEAFF.

The J gene is TRBJ2-7, the V gene TRBV19; 8 bases are shared with TRBD1. Germline assignment: CDR1 LNHDA and CDR2 SQIVND (reference sequence). The V gene end was trimmed by 4 bases and the J gene end by 2 bases; junction bases not matched to a gene: 7. The CDR3 spans 15 residues. CDR3 residues: CASSTGQGRAYEQYF. The CDR3, as DNA: TGTGCCAGTAGTACCGGACAGGGACGAGCCTACGAGCAGTACTTC.

This clone was detected only once. The chain has TRBV6-1 and TRBJ1-1; possible D gene TRBD1, 6 bases. Germline V gene sequence: CDR1 MNHNS, CDR2 SASEGT. Trimming took 6 bases from V and 6 from J, leaving 14 bases between them. The CDR3 extends over 13 amino acids. The CDR3 is CASSQTGGPEAFF. As DNA, the CDR3 is TGTGCCAGCAGCCAGACAGGAGGCCCTGAAGCTTTCTTT.

The rearrangement links TRBV9 to TRBJ2-2; 7 bases align to TRBD2. This CDR3 contains 13 residues. Germline CDR1 SGDLS, CDR2 YYNGEE. V shed 3 bases and J 6 bases; nucleotides not matched to a gene: 2. For the CDR3, the DNA is TGTGCCAGCAGCGGGGAGGGATCCGGGGAGCTGTTTTTT. Translated: CASSGEGSGELFF. The full variable domain, completed using reference TRBV9 and TRBJ2-2, is DSGVTQTPKHLITATGQRVTLRCSPRSGDLSVYWYQQSLDQGLQFLIQYYNGEERAKGNILERFSAQQFPDLHSELNLSSLELGDSALYFCASSGEGSGELFFGEGSRLTVL.

V gene TRBV28 combines with J gene TRBJ2-2; 7 bases line up with TRBD1. V was pared by 4 bases and J by 1 base, with 6 bases of the junction left unmatched. CDR3 length: 16 residues. Germline assignment: CDR1 MDHEN and CDR2 SYDVKM. CDR3 sequence (DNA): TGTGCCAGCAGTTCCACAGGGGCCCTGAACACCGGGGAGCTGTTTTTT. It is translated as CASSSTGALNTGELFF. The full variable domain, with the rest looked up from reference TRBV28 and TRBJ2-2, is DVKVTQSSRYLVKRTGEKVFLECVQDMDHENMFWYRQDPGLGLRLIYFSYDVKMKEKGDIPEGYSVSREKKERFSLILESASTNQTSMYLCASSSTGALNTGELFFGEGSRLTVL.

The V and J genes are TRBV4-1 and TRBJ2-2; D is unclear. Germline lookup yields CDR1 MGHRA and CDR2 YSYEKL. V dropped 0 bases and J dropped 1 base, with 6 bases sitting between them. The CDR3 sequence is 15 residues long. The CDR3 protein is CASSQDYMNTGELFF. CDR3 sequence (DNA): TGCGCCAGCAGCCAAGATTATATGAACACCGGGGAGCTGTTTTTT.

The V gene is TRBV7-2, the J gene TRBJ1-1; 8 bases are shared with TRBD1. In germline, CDR1 is SGHTA, CDR2 FQGNSA. The CDR3 spans 15 residues. J was trimmed by 4 bases and V by 3 bases; bases with no gene match: 7. The CDR3 DNA reads as TGTGCCAGCAGCTTGACCGGACAGGGTCGCACTGAAGCTTTCTTT. Protein sequence: CASSLTGQGRTEAFF. The whole variable domain, filled in from reference TRBV7-2 and TRBJ1-1, reads GAGVSQSPSNKVTEKGKDVELRCDPISGHTALYWYRQSLGQGLEFLIYFQGNSAPDKSGLPSDRFSAERTGGSVSTLTIQRTQQEDSAVYLCASSLTGQGRTEAFFGQGTRLTVV.

Only a few counts were recorded for this clone. The CDR3 protein is CASSLSSGLNSNEQFF. CDR3 DNA sequence: TGTGCCAGCAGCTTGTCCTCCGGACTAAACTCCAATGAGCAGTTCTTC. The chain has TRBV7-2 and TRBJ2-1; D is perhaps TRBD2 (6 bases). The CDR3 runs to 16 residues. Deletions cut 3 bases from V and 6 bases from J, with 18 bases between. From germline, CDR1 is SGHTA and CDR2 FQGNSA.

The CDR3 nucleotides read TGCGCCAGCTGGGAGGGTGGTTACGAGCAGTACTTC. It translates to CASWEGGYEQYF. This sequence joins TRBV10-2 and TRBJ2-7; 7 positions agree with TRBD2. Germline V gene sequence: CDR1 WSHSY, CDR2 SAAADI. V lost 8 bases to trimming and J lost 4 bases; unmatched junction nucleotides: 5. CDR3 length equals 12 residues.

The chain recombines TRBV7-9 with TRBJ2-3; 7 nucleotides match TRBD2. The trim removed 1 base at V and 0 bases at J, leaving 4 bases unmatched. The CDR3 length is 16 residues. The germline CDR1 and CDR2 sequences are SEHNR and FQNEAQ (reference sequence). The CDR3: CASSLGPSGSTDTQYF. Written as DNA, the CDR3 is TGTGCCAGCAGCTTAGGGCCTAGCGGTAGCACAGATACGCAGTATTTT.

This clone has only a few counts. J is TRBJ1-5 and V is TRBV4-3; TRBD1 agrees at 8 bases. CDR1 and CDR2 from the germline V gene are LGHNA and YSLEER. This CDR3 has 14 residues. After removal of 4 bases from V and 5 bases from J, the junction contained 4 bases not matched to a gene. CDR3: CASSPGQGYQPQHF. In nucleotides, the CDR3 is TGCGCCAGCAGCCCCGGACAGGGCTATCAGCCCCAGCATTTT.

This chain uses TRBV20-1 with TRBJ1-1; D is ambiguous. The CDR3 runs to 11 residues. Trimming shortened V by 2 bases and J by 10 bases, and 11 bases separated the two germline ends. The V gene's germline CDR1 is DFQATT and CDR2 SNEGSKA (reference sequence). The CDR3 nucleotides are TGCAGTGCTAGACCCCAGGCAGGAGCTTTCTTT. Amino acids: CSARPQAGAFF.

The chain uses TRBV11-2 and TRBJ2-3; D ambiguous. Germline loops: CDR1 SGHAT, CDR2 FQNNGV. The V end lost 5 bases, the J end lost 1 base, and 7 bases lay between the germline ends. The CDR3 totals 13 residues. DNA of the CDR3: TGTGCCAGCAGCCCAAGCCGCACAGATACGCAGTATTTT. Residues: CASSPSRTDTQYF.

This clone was seen just once. The CDR3 is CASSYGGSDTQYF. The CDR3 DNA reads as TGTGCCAGCAGTTACGGGGGGTCAGATACGCAGTATTTT. The chain uses TRBV6-5 and TRBJ2-3; TRBD2 is a possible D gene (6 bases). The CDR3 runs 13 residues. The germline V gene has CDR1 MNHEY and CDR2 SVGAGI. The V end was cut by 2 bases, the J end by 4 bases, with 7 bases between.

CDR3 amino acids: CASSLFQGMGSGANVLTF. The CDR3 DNA follows: TGCGCCAGCAGCTTATTCCAGGGTATGGGCTCTGGGGCCAACGTCCTGACTTTC. This chain uses TRBV5-1 with TRBJ2-6, with a weak D call TRBD1 (5 bases). The germline gives CDR1 SGHRS, CDR2 YFSETQ. Trimming removed 2 bases from V and 0 bases from J, with 15 bases in between. CDR3 length: 18 residues.

This chain connects TRBV5-1 to TRBJ1-2; D is unresolved. The CDR3 covers 11 residues. V gave up 7 bases and J gave up 4 bases, with 8 bases separating them. Germline loops: CDR1 SGHRS, CDR2 YFSETQ. CDR3 DNA sequence: TGCGCCAGCGGGGAGCTCTATGGCTACACCTTC. As protein: CASGELYGYTF.

This clone has only a few counts. The V and J genes are TRBV19 and TRBJ2-1, with 7 bases identical to TRBD2. The germline gives CDR1 LNHDA, CDR2 SQIVND (reference sequence). V was clipped by 11 bases and J by 5 bases; unmatched bases: 9. CDR3 length equals 13 residues. In DNA form, the CDR3 reads TGTGCCTCTCGGGACTACCGCGACAATGAGCAGTTCTTC. It yields the protein CASRDYRDNEQFF.